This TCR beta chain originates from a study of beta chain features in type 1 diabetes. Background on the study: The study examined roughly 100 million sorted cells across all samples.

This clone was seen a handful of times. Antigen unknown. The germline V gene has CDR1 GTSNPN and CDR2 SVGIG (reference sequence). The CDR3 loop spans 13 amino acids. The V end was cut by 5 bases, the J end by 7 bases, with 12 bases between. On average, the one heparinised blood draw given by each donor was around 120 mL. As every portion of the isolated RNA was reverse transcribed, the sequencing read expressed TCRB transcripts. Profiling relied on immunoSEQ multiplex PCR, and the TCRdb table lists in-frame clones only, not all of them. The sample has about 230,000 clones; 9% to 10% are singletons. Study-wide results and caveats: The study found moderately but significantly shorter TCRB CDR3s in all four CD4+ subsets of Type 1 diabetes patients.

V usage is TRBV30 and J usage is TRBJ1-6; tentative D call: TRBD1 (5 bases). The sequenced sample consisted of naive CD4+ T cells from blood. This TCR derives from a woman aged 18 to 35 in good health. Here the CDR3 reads CAWADRRNSPLHF. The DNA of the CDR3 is TGTGCCTGGGCTGACAGAAGGAATTCACCCCTCCACTTT.